This is a list of T cell receptor beta chains from one sample in a study of memory CD4+ T cells and cytomegalovirus serostatus. Data came from immunoSEQ multiplex PCR; TCRdb stores just in-frame clones and leaves some out. This table holds about 82,000 clones, roughly 80% found once. Sequenced sample: memory CD4+ T cells from blood. These receptors were taken from an adult in good health and CMV-seronegative. Both conserved end residues are trimmed from each CDR3. D genes are given only for firm matches.

d_gene | v_gene | CDR3aa
TRBD2 | TRBV7-2 | ASSTTLAGGFNEQF
- | TRBV7-2 | ASSFKTGDEQY
TRBD1 | TRBV19 | ASSIAWDSSYNSPLH
TRBD2 | TRBV28 | ASALPFLSGEVRYEQY
- | TRBV7-6 | ASSLSANQPQH
TRBD1 | TRBV30 | AWGRGTVGTEAF
- | TRBV18 | ASSPPGAPGANVLT
- | TRBV18 | ASSPDLTGELF
TRBD1 | TRBV5-6 | ASSWTGYGELF
- | TRBV29-1 | SVARGKGETQY
- | TRBV6-6 | ALSYGRGEAF
- | TRBV7-2 | ASSLLGGRDTEAF
- | TRBV7-5 | ARSLISGSYEQY
- | TRBV9 | ASSSRGDSGANVLT
- | TRBV18 | ASSSPGSAEKLF
- | TRBV2 | ASSAQEGANEQF
- | TRBV28 | ASRGIASGANVLT
- | TRBV14 | ASSWYSNEKLF
TRBD1 | TRBV18 | ASSLGQGYEQY
- | TRBV5-1 | ASSLTGSSNQPQH
- | TRBV7-9 | ASSRPGTDTQY
TRBD1 | TRBV5-1 | ASSQGQGPDTQY
TRBD2 | TRBV7-9 | ASSLLGGAFHNEQF
TRBD2 | TRBV7-2 | ASSSGLAPREQY
TRBD1 | TRBV19 | ASSIGGTGGTDTQY